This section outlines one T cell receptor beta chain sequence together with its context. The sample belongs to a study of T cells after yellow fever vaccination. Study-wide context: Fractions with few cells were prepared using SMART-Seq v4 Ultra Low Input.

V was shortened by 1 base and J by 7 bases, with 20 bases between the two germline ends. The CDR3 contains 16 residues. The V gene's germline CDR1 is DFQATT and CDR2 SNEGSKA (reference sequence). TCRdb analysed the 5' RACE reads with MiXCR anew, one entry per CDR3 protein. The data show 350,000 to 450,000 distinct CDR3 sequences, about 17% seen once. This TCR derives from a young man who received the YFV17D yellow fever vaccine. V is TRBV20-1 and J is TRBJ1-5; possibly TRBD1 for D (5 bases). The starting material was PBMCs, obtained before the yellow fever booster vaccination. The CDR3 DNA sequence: TGCAGTGCTAGAGTCTGGGGGTCTCCATGGGACCAGCCCCAGCATTTT. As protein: CSARVWGSPWDQPQHF.